These 12 T cell receptor beta chains were sequenced from one sample in a study of spatial heterogeneity in lung cancer. General study points: Expanded alpha and beta TCR counts within tumors tracked tumor mutation counts.

Antigens of these TCRs are unknown. As to time point: sample taken at primary tumor resection. MiXCR, run by TCRdb on the 5' RACE reads, gives a single entry per CDR3 protein. The sample carries 6,000 to 7,500 distinct CDR3 sequences, approximately 1.2% recorded once. This material consisted of lung tumor tissue, taken at surgery. Every receptor here comes from a male donor with early-stage non-small cell lung cancer.

By share of the sample, this clonotype is medium-sized. The V and J genes are TRBV6-1 and TRBJ2-1; D ambiguous. Germline V lookup: CDR1 MNHNS, CDR2 SASEGT. Trimming shortened V by 5 bases and J by 6 bases, and 14 bases separated the two germline ends. The CDR3 loop spans 14 amino acids. The CDR3 nucleotides are TGTGCCAGCAGTCCCCAAACCCCGACCAATGAGCAGTTCTTC. Translation gives CASSPQTPTNEQFF.

This clonotype is labeled medium-sized. In DNA, the CDR3 is TGTGCCATCAGTGAGTTGGGACGGCCTCAAGAGACCCAGTACTTC. Protein sequence: CAISELGRPQETQYF. The V call is TRBV10-3, the J call TRBJ2-5; D assignment may be TRBD1 or TRBD2 (5 bases each). Germline V gene sequence: CDR1 ENHRY, CDR2 SYGVKD. This CDR3 region has 15 residues. V lost 1 base, J lost 2 bases, and 11 bases lay in between.

This clonotype came up many times. The chain couples TRBV20-1 to TRBJ1-1; TRBD1 is a possible D gene (6 bases). The germline gives CDR1 DFQATT, CDR2 SNEGSKA (reference sequence). The V end lost 6 bases, the J end lost 5 bases, and 19 bases lay between the germline ends. This CDR3 comprises 14 residues. CDR3 sequence (DNA): TGCAGTGCATTTAGGGGGAGGGAGGGAACTGAAGCTTTCTTT. Protein: CSAFRGREGTEAFF.

This clonotype counts as medium-sized. This chain uses TRBV9 with TRBJ2-1, with TRBD2 matching over 12 bases. The CDR3 has 17 residues. Losses at the gene ends were 1 base for V and 5 bases for J; bases not matched to a gene: 7. Germline loops: CDR1 SGDLS, CDR2 YYNGEE. The CDR3 DNA reads TGTGCCAGCAGCGTACCCCTAGCGGGGGGGATCGACAATGAGCAGTTCTTC. Protein product: CASSVPLAGGIDNEQFF.

By sample fraction, this clonotype is medium-sized. This chain uses TRBV7-2 with TRBJ1-2; 9 nucleotides agree with TRBD1. The CDR3 is 17 residues long. Germline CDR1 is SGHTA and CDR2 is FQGNSA. Trimming took 7 bases from V and 6 from J; bases not matched to a gene: 18. The CDR3 is CASIFPPGTGPMDGYTF. The CDR3 nucleotides read TGTGCCAGCATTTTCCCTCCCGGGACAGGGCCTATGGATGGCTACACCTTC.

Within the sample, this clonotype is medium-sized (0.01 to 0.1%). The V and J genes are TRBV29-1 and TRBJ2-7; perhaps TRBD1 as D (5 bases). CDR1 is SQVTM and CDR2 is ANQGSEA in the germline V gene. V shed 4 bases and J shed 0 bases, with 10 bases lying between them. The CDR3 totals 13 residues. CDR3 DNA: TGCAGCGTTGGAAAGACAGACTCCTACGAGCAGTACTTC. It is translated as CSVGKTDSYEQYF.

This clonotype came up many times. The chain is built from TRBV20-1 and TRBJ2-2, with D possibly being TRBD1 (5 bases). Germline CDR1 reads DFQATT; CDR2 reads SNEGSKA (reference sequence). Trimming left V 4 bases short and J 1 base short, with 10 bases between. This CDR3 region has 14 residues. The CDR3 DNA sequence: TGCAGTGCTAAGTTCCAGGGGAACACCGGGGAGCTGTTTTTT. It is translated as CSAKFQGNTGELFF.

In this sample, this clonotype turned up many times. The rearrangement uses TRBV30 and TRBJ1-2; no firm D call. Trimming removed 0 bases at V and 7 bases at J, with 12 bases between. This CDR3 comprises 13 residues. CDR1 and CDR2 from the germline V gene are GTSNPN and SVGIG (reference sequence). The CDR3 nucleotides read TGTGCCTGGAGTGTACGGCAGGATGGTGGCTACACCTTC. It yields the protein CAWSVRQDGGYTF.

This clonotype came up many times. The chain joins TRBV9 to TRBJ2-1; no definite D call. The CDR3 length is 15 residues. Trimming removed 4 bases from V and 4 bases from J, with 15 bases in between. Germline CDR1 is SGDLS and CDR2 is YYNGEE. The CDR3 nucleotides are TGTGCCAGCAGCCCAACCACGTACGGGTACAATGAGCAGTTCTTC. The encoded protein is CASSPTTYGYNEQFF.

Sample share makes this clonotype medium-sized. The V gene is TRBV30, the J gene TRBJ2-3; 9 nucleotides align to TRBD1. The germline gives CDR1 GTSNPN, CDR2 SVGIG (reference sequence). The length of the CDR3 is 18 residues. V was pared by 2 bases and J by 5 bases, with 17 bases of the junction left unmatched. CDR3 loop: CAWSTALFLGQGVDTQYF. CDR3 nucleotides: TGTGCCTGGAGTACGGCTTTGTTTCTGGGACAGGGCGTAGATACGCAGTATTTT.

In its sample, this clonotype is large. The gene calls are TRBV27 and TRBJ2-7; tentatively, D is TRBD1 (6 bases). CDR3 length: 14 residues. Germline V gene sequence: CDR1 MNHEY, CDR2 SMNVEV (reference sequence). Trimming left V 9 bases short and J 5 bases short, with 20 bases between. In DNA, the CDR3 is TGTGCCAGTTCAGCTGGGGGCCGGTTCCACGAGCAGTACTTC. Its protein product is CASSAGGRFHEQYF.

In its sample, this clonotype ranks as medium-sized. The CDR3 loop reads CASSESQGNGYTF. The CDR3 DNA is TGCGCCAGCAGTGAGTCTCAGGGAAATGGCTACACCTTC. V gene TRBV10-1 combines with J gene TRBJ1-2, with D maybe TRBD1 (5 bases). The CDR3 runs 13 residues. Trimming took off 0 bases at V and 6 bases at J, with 8 bases between the two ends. CDR1 WNHNN and CDR2 SYGVQD come from the germline V gene (reference sequence).